Presented here are 5 T cell receptor beta chains from one specimen sequenced in a study of blood T cell repertoires in COVID-19. Data came from immunoSEQ multiplex PCR; TCRdb stores just in-frame clones and leaves some out. This repertoire shows fewer than 300,000 clones, 70% to 90% found once; its top ten account for approximately 6.5%. The sample was peripheral blood. The receptor source for this set is a woman in her forties or fifties with COVID-19, enrolled during active disease.

The chain uses TRBV27 and TRBJ2-1, with 9 bases fitting TRBD2. CDR1 and CDR2 from the germline V gene are MNHEY and SMNVEV (reference sequence). The ends lost 2 bases at V and 5 bases at J; junction bases unmatched: 13. CDR3 size: 18 residues. CDR3 protein: CASSLGGLSGRMDNEQFF. As DNA, the CDR3 is TGTGCCAGCAGTTTAGGTGGTTTAAGCGGGAGGATGGACAATGAGCAGTTCTTC.

The V call is TRBV29-1, the J call TRBJ2-1, with TRBD2 identical over 8 bases. V shed 6 bases, J shed 4 bases, and the junction held 5 bases outside the gene matches. Per germline, CDR1 SQVTM and CDR2 ANQGSEA. The CDR3 is made up of 13 amino acids. CDR3 coding DNA: TGCAGCGTGCCTTCGGGAGGGTACAATGAGCAGTTCTTC. This gives the protein CSVPSGGYNEQFF.

The chain combines TRBV9 with TRBJ2-5, with 8 bases matching TRBD1. The germline CDR1 and CDR2 sequences are SGDLS and YYNGEE. Trimming removed 3 bases from V and 1 base from J; junction bases left unmatched: 8. The CDR3 totals 16 residues. This CDR3 reads CASSAALTGGQETQYF. The CDR3 bases are TGTGCCAGCAGCGCAGCCCTTACAGGGGGCCAAGAGACCCAGTACTTC.

The rearrangement uses TRBV3-1 (or the pseudogene TRBV3-2) and TRBJ2-5; D call uncertain. V was clipped by 7 bases and J by 1 base, with 10 bases between them. The CDR3 length is 13 residues. Per the germline V gene, CDR1 is LGHDT and CDR2 is YNNKEL (reference sequence). The CDR3 nucleotides read TGTGCCAGCACTCGCACCGGCCAAGAGACCCAGTACTTC. This sequence encodes CASTRTGQETQYF.

The chain has TRBV7-9 and TRBJ1-2; 8 bases agree with TRBD1. This CDR3 region has 18 residues. V dropped 5 bases and J dropped 0; count of bases not matched to a gene: 14. Germline V gene sequence: CDR1 SEHNR, CDR2 FQNEAQ (reference sequence). CDR3 loop: CASSTNRGQGISNYGYTF. DNA for the CDR3: TGTGCCAGCAGCACGAACAGAGGACAGGGAATTTCTAACTATGGCTACACCTTC.